These 20 T cell receptor beta chains were sequenced from one sample in a study of T cells after yellow fever vaccination. MiXCR, run by TCRdb on the 5' RACE reads, gives a single entry per CDR3 protein. The profile covers about 340,000 distinct CDR3 sequences, with roughly an eighth appearing a single time and about 3% taken by the ten largest. The material was CD4+ T cells sorted from PBMCs, obtained 15 days after the yellow fever booster vaccination. The receptors here all came from a man aged 18 to 35 who received the YFV17D yellow fever vaccine.

This clonotype has just a few counts. V and J are TRBV6-5 and TRBJ2-2; the D gene is possibly TRBD2 (6 bases). The CDR3 extends over 17 amino acids. Trimming took off 7 bases at V and 3 bases at J, with 21 bases between the two ends. Germline CDR1 reads MNHEY; CDR2 reads SVGAGI. CDR3 sequence reads: CASTQTVAGRYTGELFF. The CDR3 DNA reads as TGTGCCAGCACTCAGACCGTGGCGGGGAGATACACCGGGGAGCTGTTTTTT.

This clonotype was counted at least ten times. This chain uses TRBV5-1 with TRBJ1-1, with D unclear. V dropped 3 bases and J dropped 0 bases, with 9 bases sitting between them. Germline V gene sequence: CDR1 SGHRS, CDR2 YFSETQ. This CDR3 contains 14 residues. The CDR3 protein is CASSSSGMNTEAFF. DNA of the CDR3: TGCGCCAGCAGCTCGTCGGGGATGAACACTGAAGCTTTCTTT.

This clonotype was recorded at least ten times. The rearrangement uses TRBV5-1 and TRBJ1-4; no clear D gene. Between the trimmed V and J ends, which lost 0 bases and 0 bases, there was a span of 6 bases. CDR1 is SGHRS, CDR2 YFSETQ, per germline. The CDR3 is 15 amino acids. The CDR3 is CASSLDVATNEKLFF. CDR3 coding DNA: TGCGCCAGCAGCTTGGATGTGGCAACTAATGAAAAACTGTTTTTT.

The chain uses TRBV20-1 and TRBJ1-1; no clear D. V gave up 3 bases and J gave up 2 bases, with 10 bases separating them. The CDR3 covers 13 residues. The germline V gene has CDR1 DFQATT and CDR2 SNEGSKA (reference sequence). CDR3 sequence reads: CSASLQINTEAFF. The CDR3 region has the DNA TGCAGTGCTAGTTTGCAGATCAACACTGAAGCTTTCTTT.

This clonotype was seen repeatedly, ten times or more. J is TRBJ2-7 and V is TRBV2, with D possibly matching TRBD1 (6 bases). The CDR3 is made up of 16 amino acids. CDR1 is SNHLY and CDR2 is FYNNEI in the germline V gene. Trimming stripped 7 bases from V and 0 bases from J, with 19 bases between. The DNA for the CDR3 is TGTGCCAGCACCTTCGGGCAGGGGACGAGCTCCTACGAGCAGTACTTC. It yields the protein CASTFGQGTSSYEQYF.

There are a few counts of this clonotype. Compared with germline, one end of the junction differs, possibly owing to a read error. The V and J genes are TRBV9 and TRBJ2-5; unclear D gene. Germline loops: CDR1 SGDLS, CDR2 YYNGEE. The CDR3 has 10 residues. This CDR3 reads CASLLESQYF. In nucleotides, the CDR3 is TGTGCCAGCTTGCTAGAGTCCCAGTACTTC.

The genes are TRBV15 and TRBJ2-5; D gene unclear. The ends were cut back, 4 bases at V and 5 bases at J, with 20 bases in the middle. The germline gives CDR1 LNHNV, CDR2 YYDKDF (reference sequence). The length of the CDR3 is 16 residues. The CDR3 sequence is CATSNLVSLWRETQYF. The CDR3 coding sequence is TGTGCCACCAGCAATCTAGTCAGTTTATGGCGGGAGACCCAGTACTTC.

The rearrangement links TRBV7-3 to TRBJ2-1; 10 bases match TRBD2. CDR1 is SGHTA and CDR2 is FQGTGA in the germline V gene. The CDR3 is made up of 17 amino acids. V was pared by 2 bases and J by 0 bases, with 4 bases of the junction left unmatched. DNA of the CDR3: TGTGCCAGCAGCTTAGCCAGCGGGGGGGACTCCTACAATGAGCAGTTCTTC. Its translation: CASSLASGGDSYNEQFF.

V is TRBV6-1 and J is TRBJ1-4; a possible D gene is TRBD1 (5 bases). V was pared by 3 bases and J by 7 bases, with 15 bases between. Germline assignment: CDR1 MNHNS and CDR2 SASEGT. This CDR3 region has 15 residues. The CDR3 is CASSEGTYIGEKLFF. The CDR3, as DNA: TGTGCCAGCAGTGAGGGGACCTATATCGGTGAAAAACTGTTTTTT.

CDR3: CASSQDGGYQPQHF. The CDR3 DNA reads TGTGCCAGCAGCCAGGACGGAGGCTATCAGCCCCAGCATTTT. This chain links TRBV7-2 with TRBJ1-5, with no clear D. CDR3 size: 14 residues. The germline V and J ends were trimmed by 5 bases and 5 bases, with 13 bases remaining between them. CDR1 SGHTA and CDR2 FQGNSA come from the germline V gene.

The chain is built from TRBV7-2 and TRBJ1-2; no clear D. CDR3 length: 15 residues. Germline assignment: CDR1 SGHTA and CDR2 FQGNSA. V dropped 6 bases and J dropped 7 bases, with 21 bases sitting between them. DNA for the CDR3: TGTGCCAGCAGTTTTGGGAAGGGTTATTTCTTTGGCTACACCTTC. The encoded protein is CASSFGKGYFFGYTF.

The V gene is TRBV20-1, the J gene TRBJ1-1, with D perhaps TRBD1 (6 bases). This CDR3 has 12 residues. The V and J ends lost 2 bases and 5 bases respectively, with 9 bases between them. Per the germline V gene, CDR1 is DFQATT and CDR2 is SNEGSKA (reference sequence). The CDR3 DNA follows: TGCAGTGCTAGAAAACAGGGTACTGAAGCTTTCTTT. This codes for CSARKQGTEAFF.

The chain uses TRBV4-2 and TRBJ2-3, with a possible D match to TRBD2 (5 bases). Trimming took 4 bases from V and 1 from J, leaving 9 bases between them. The CDR3 sequence is 14 residues long. Germline V gives CDR1 LGHNA, CDR2 YNFKEQ. The CDR3 spells CASSPKGGTDTQYF. In DNA, the CDR3 is TGTGCCAGCAGCCCAAAGGGAGGCACAGATACGCAGTATTTT.

A word on this clonotype: The junction departs from germline at one end; a sequencing error may be responsible. The chain employs TRBV10-3 and TRBJ2-5; 7 bases match TRBD1. The CDR3 loop spans 13 amino acids. The germline V gene encodes CDR1 ENHRY and CDR2 SYGVKD. CDR3 residues: CAISHDREDTQYF. Written as DNA, the CDR3 is TGTGCCATCAGCCACGACAGGGAAGATACCCAGTACTTC.

This clonotype was counted ten times or more. V usage is TRBV24-1 and J usage is TRBJ1-2; 7 bases match TRBD1. Per the germline V gene, CDR1 is KGHDR and CDR2 is SFDVKD. Trimming removed 1 base from V and 7 bases from J; junction bases left unmatched: 17. The CDR3 is 18 residues long. CDR3 nucleotide sequence: TGTGCCACCAGTGATTTTGGTCCACCCCGGGACAGACACTCTGGCTACACCTTC. As protein: CATSDFGPPRDRHSGYTF.

The chain has TRBV9 and TRBJ1-2; D ambiguous. Germline lookup yields CDR1 SGDLS and CDR2 YYNGEE. There are 12 residues in the CDR3. V shed 0 bases and J shed 9 bases, with 9 bases lying between them. The CDR3 reads CASSVEGHSYTF. For the CDR3, the DNA is TGTGCCAGCAGCGTAGAAGGGCATAGCTACACCTTC.

This chain joins TRBV6-4 and TRBJ2-1; the match to TRBD2 covers 9 bases. This CDR3 has 19 residues. The junction had 12 bases not matched to a gene; V was cut back by 0 bases and J by 3 bases. CDR1 MRHNA and CDR2 SNTAGT come from the germline V gene. In nucleotides, the CDR3 is TGTGCCAGCAGTGACTCTAGCGGGGGAAGAACCCTGGGCTACAATGAGCAGTTCTTC. It is translated as CASSDSSGGRTLGYNEQFF.

The gene calls are TRBV19 and TRBJ2-5, with 7 bases aligning to TRBD2. After removal of 3 bases from V and 3 bases from J, the junction contained 1 base not matched to a gene. The germline gives CDR1 LNHDA, CDR2 SQIVND (reference sequence). This CDR3 is built from 13 residues. CDR3 coding DNA: TGTGCCAGTAGTATTCGGGGGGAAGAGACCCAGTACTTC. It translates to CASSIRGEETQYF.

The chain uses TRBV5-4 and TRBJ2-7; D possibly uses TRBD1 or TRBD2 (6 bases each). The V gene's germline CDR1 is SGHNT and CDR2 YYREEE (reference sequence). This CDR3 is built from 14 residues. V was clipped by 2 bases and J by 1 base, with 10 bases between them. The CDR3 region is CASSFLGGSYEQYF. In nucleotides, the CDR3 is TGTGCCAGCAGCTTTTTAGGGGGGTCCTACGAGCAGTACTTC.

The V call is TRBV9, the J call TRBJ2-1, with D hard to call. CDR1 and CDR2 from the germline V gene are SGDLS and YYNGEE. V lost 0 bases to trimming and J lost 8 bases, with 15 bases between them. The CDR3 length is 15 residues. In DNA, the CDR3 is TGTGCCAGCAGCGTAGTAGGATCCCCCTCGGATGAGCAGTTCTTC. It specifies CASSVVGSPSDEQFF.